The entry that follows covers one TCR beta chain sequence. The target antigen is unknown. Specimens held about 0.9-10 million cryopreserved PBMC prior to DNA extraction. Sequencing used immunoSEQ v3.0 at survey level. The data were produced by immunoSEQ multiplex PCR, yet TCRdb's version contains in-frame clones alone and is incomplete. The table includes 40,000 to 50,000 clones, about 94% detected once. This record belongs to a study of long-term antiretroviral therapy in people with HIV. General observations from the study: CDR3 length ranges were narrower in HIV repertoires than in controls.

Per germline, CDR1 LNHDA and CDR2 SQIVND (reference sequence). The ends were cut back, 3 bases at V and 2 bases at J, with 9 bases in the middle. There are 14 residues in the CDR3. The sequence was obtained from a man aged 25 to 40 with HIV. The chain combines TRBV19 with TRBJ2-3; perhaps TRBD2 as D (6 bases). Sequencing used unsorted PBMCs, obtained 9.2 years after starting antiretroviral therapy. As DNA, the CDR3 is TGTGCCAGTAGTATTAGCGGAAACACAGATACGCAGTATTTT. Encoded protein: CASSISGNTDTQYF.